A selection of T cell receptor beta chains follows, all from one sample in a study of T-cell reconstitution after alpha-beta-depleted transplantation in children. In TCRdb, the PCR reads were re-called with MiXCR into one record per CDR3 protein. The profile covers 230,000 or so distinct CDR3 sequences, with approximately 9.9% appearing a single time and about 5.4% taken by the ten largest. Specimen: PBMCs from the stem cell graft donor, collected from the stem cell graft. The receptors were sampled from a human donor who donated a stem cell graft to a child with SCID. Both conserved end residues are part of each CDR3. The D gene is left open where the match is weak. A clone size is listed for some rows: how often the clone was seen (once, few, many), or a class if it is expanded.

many,TRBV5-1,TRBJ1-6,TRBD1,CASSRDSGYNSPLHF,TGCGCCAGCAGCCGGGACAGCGGTTATAATTCACCCCTCCACTTT
many,TRBV5-1,TRBJ1-1,.,CASSGQENTEAFF,TGCGCCAGCAGCGGGCAAGAGAACACTGAAGCTTTCTTT
many,TRBV2,TRBJ2-2,.,CASSMNTGELFF,TGTGCCAGCAGCATGAACACCGGGGAGCTGTTTTTT
once,TRBV20-1,TRBJ2-5,.,CSGGQAQGLETQYF,TGCAGTGGGGGCCAGGCGCAGGGATTGGAGACCCAGTACTTC
many,TRBV14,TRBJ2-3,.,CASSPFTDTQYF,TGTGCCAGCAGCCCGTTCACAGATACGCAGTATTTT
many,TRBV10-3,TRBJ2-5,.,CAIGARDTPQETQYF,TGTGCCATCGGAGCCCGGGACACGCCTCAAGAGACCCAGTACTTC
many,TRBV5-1,TRBJ1-1,.,CASSLGFAGEAEAFF,TGCGCCAGCAGCTTAGGTTTCGCGGGGGAGGCTGAAGCTTTCTTT
many,TRBV28,TRBJ2-7,.,CASRRDSYYEQYF,TGTGCCAGCAGGCGGGACAGCTACTACGAGCAGTACTTC
many,TRBV5-1,TRBJ2-2,.,CASSRMGDKTGELFF,TGCGCCAGCAGCCGGATGGGGGATAAAACCGGGGAGCTGTTTTTT
many,TRBV20-1,TRBJ2-3,TRBD2,CSAPNRRSGGMSDTQYF,TGCAGTGCTCCCAACCGACGAAGCGGGGGCATGTCAGATACGCAGTATTTT
many,TRBV7-2,TRBJ1-1,.,CASSLGQNTEAFF,TGTGCCAGCAGCTTAGGTCAGAACACTGAAGCTTTCTTT
.,TRBV19,TRBJ2-2,TRBD1,CASWSGTEVTGELFF,TGTGCCAGTTGGTCCGGGACAGAGGTCACCGGGGAGCTGTTTTTT
many,TRBV20-1,TRBJ2-7,TRBD1,CSARDSAGGRYEQYF,TGCAGTGCTAGAGATTCGGCAGGGGGCCGGTACGAGCAGTACTTC
few,TRBV20-1,TRBJ1-5,.,CSARDQIGQPQHF,TGCAGTGCTAGAGATCAGATAGGTCAGCCCCAGCATTTT
.,TRBV18,TRBJ2-5,TRBD1,CASSQLGTGQETQYF,TGTGCCAGCTCACAACTCGGGACAGGGCAAGAGACCCAGTACTTC